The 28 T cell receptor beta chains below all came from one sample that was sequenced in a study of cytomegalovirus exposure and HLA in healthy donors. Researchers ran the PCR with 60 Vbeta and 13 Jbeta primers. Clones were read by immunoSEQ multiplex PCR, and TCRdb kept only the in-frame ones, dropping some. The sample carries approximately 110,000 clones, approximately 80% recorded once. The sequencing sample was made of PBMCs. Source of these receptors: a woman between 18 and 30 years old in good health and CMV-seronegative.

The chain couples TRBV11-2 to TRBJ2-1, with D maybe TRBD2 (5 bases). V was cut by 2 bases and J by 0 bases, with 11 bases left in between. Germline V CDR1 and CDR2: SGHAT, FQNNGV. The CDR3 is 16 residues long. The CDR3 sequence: CASSLMRASSYNEQFF. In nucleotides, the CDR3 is TGTGCCAGCAGCTTAATGAGGGCGAGCTCCTACAATGAGCAGTTCTTC. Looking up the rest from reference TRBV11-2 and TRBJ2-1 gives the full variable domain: EAGVAQSPRYKIIEKRQSVAFWCNPISGHATLYWYQQILGQGPKLLIQFQNNGVVDDSQLPKDRFSAERLKGVDSTLKIQPAKLEDSAVYLCASSLMRASSYNEQFFGPGTRLTVL.

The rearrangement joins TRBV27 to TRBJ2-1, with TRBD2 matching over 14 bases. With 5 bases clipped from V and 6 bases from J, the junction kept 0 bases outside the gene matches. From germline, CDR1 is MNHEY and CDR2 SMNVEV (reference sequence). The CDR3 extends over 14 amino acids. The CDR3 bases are TGTGCCAGCAGTGGGACTAGCGGGGGCAATGAGCAGTTCTTC. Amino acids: CASSGTSGGNEQFF.

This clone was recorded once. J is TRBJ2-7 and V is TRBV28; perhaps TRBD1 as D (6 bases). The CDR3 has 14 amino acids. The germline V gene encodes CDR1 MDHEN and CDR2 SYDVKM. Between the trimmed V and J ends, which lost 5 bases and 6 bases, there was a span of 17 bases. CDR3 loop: CASSPTGRVGEQYV. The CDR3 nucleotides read TGTGCCAGCAGTCCGACAGGTAGGGTGGGCGAGCAGTACGTC.

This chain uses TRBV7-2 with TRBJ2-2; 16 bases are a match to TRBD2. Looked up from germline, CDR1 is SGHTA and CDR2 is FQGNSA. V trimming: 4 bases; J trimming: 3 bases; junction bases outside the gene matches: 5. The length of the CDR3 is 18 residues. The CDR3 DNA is TGTGCCAGCAGCTGGGGACTAGCGGGAGGGCCGGACACCGGGGAGCTGTTTTTT. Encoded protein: CASSWGLAGGPDTGELFF. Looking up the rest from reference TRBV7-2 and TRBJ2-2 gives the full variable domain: GAGVSQSPSNKVTEKGKDVELRCDPISGHTALYWYRQSLGQGLEFLIYFQGNSAPDKSGLPSDRFSAERTGGSVSTLTIQRTQQEDSAVYLCASSWGLAGGPDTGELFFGEGSRLTVL.

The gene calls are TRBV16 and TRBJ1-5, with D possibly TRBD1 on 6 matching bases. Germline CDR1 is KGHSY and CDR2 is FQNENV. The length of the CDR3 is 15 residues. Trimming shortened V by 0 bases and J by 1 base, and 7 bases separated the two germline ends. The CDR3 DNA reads TGTGCCAGCAGCCAATCGGGGACAAGCAATCAGCCCCAGCATTTT. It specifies CASSQSGTSNQPQHF.

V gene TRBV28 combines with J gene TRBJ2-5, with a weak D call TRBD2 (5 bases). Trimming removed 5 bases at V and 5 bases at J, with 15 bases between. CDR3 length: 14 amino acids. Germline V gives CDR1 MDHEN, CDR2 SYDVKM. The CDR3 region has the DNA TGTGCCAGCAGTCCCCGGACTTATCGGGAGACCCAGTACTTC. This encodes CASSPRTYRETQYF.

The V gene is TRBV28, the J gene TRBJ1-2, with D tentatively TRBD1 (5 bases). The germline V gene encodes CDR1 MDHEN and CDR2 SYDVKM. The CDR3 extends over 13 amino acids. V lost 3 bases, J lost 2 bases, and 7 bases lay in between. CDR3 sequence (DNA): TGTGCCAGCAGTTTGACAGAAAACTATGGCTACACCTTC. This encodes CASSLTENYGYTF.

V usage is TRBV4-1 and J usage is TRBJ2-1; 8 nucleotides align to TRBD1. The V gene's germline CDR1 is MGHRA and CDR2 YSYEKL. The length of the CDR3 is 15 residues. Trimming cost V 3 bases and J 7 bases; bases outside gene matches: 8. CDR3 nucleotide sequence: TGCGCCAGCAGCCACGTCGGACAGGGCAGGAATGAGCAGTTCTTC. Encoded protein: CASSHVGQGRNEQFF.

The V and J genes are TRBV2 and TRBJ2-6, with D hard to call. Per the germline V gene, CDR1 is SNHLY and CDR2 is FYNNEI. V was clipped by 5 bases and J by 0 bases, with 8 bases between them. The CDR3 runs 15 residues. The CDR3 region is CASSIVASGANVLTF. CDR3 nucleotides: TGTGCCAGCAGTATAGTCGCCTCTGGGGCCAACGTCCTGACTTTC.

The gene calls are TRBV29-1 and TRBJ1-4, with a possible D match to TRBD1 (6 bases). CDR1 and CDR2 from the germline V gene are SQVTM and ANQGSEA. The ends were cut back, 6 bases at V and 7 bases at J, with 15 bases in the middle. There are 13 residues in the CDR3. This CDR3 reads CSVRDIGSEKLFF. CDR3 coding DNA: TGCAGCGTCCGGGACATCGGGTCTGAAAAACTGTTTTTT.

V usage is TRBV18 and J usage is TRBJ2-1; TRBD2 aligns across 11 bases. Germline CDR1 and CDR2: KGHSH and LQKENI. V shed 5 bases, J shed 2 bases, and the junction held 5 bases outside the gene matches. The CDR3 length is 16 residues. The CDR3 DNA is TGTGCCAGCTCATTACTAGCGGGAGACCCCTACAATGAGCAGTTCTTC. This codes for CASSLLAGDPYNEQFF.

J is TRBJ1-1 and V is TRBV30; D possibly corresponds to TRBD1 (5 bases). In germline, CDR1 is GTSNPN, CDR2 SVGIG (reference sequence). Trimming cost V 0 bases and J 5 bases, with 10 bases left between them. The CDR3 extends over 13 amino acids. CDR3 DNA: TGTGCCTGGAGTGTAGGGGTTACAACTGAAGCTTTCTTT. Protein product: CAWSVGVTTEAFF.

The CDR3 here is CAIRTGRNNYGYTF. The CDR3 coding sequence is TGTGCCATCCGGACAGGTCGGAATAACTATGGCTACACCTTC. This chain links TRBV6-5 with TRBJ1-2, with 7 nucleotides matching TRBD1. The CDR3 length is 14 residues. V trimming: 10 bases; J trimming: 1 base; junction bases outside the gene matches: 9. Germline CDR1 is MNHEY and CDR2 is SVGAGI.

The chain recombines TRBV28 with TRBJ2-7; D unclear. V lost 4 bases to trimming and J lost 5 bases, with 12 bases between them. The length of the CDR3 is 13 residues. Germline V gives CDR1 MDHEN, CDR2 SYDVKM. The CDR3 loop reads CASSSSNMDEQYF. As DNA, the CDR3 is TGTGCCAGCAGTTCCTCCAACATGGACGAGCAGTACTTC.

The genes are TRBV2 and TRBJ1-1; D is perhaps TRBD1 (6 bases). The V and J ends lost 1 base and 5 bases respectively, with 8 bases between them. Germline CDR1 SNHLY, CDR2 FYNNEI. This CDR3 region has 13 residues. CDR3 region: CASSEGRGTEAFF. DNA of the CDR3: TGTGCCAGCAGTGAAGGCAGGGGAACTGAAGCTTTCTTT.

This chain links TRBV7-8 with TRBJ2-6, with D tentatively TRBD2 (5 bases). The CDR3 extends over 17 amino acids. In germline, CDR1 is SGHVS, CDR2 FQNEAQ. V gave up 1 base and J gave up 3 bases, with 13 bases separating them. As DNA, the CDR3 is TGTGCCAGCAGCTTAGGAGTGAGAGGGTTTGGGGCCAACGTCCTGACTTTC. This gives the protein CASSLGVRGFGANVLTF.

The CDR3 DNA follows: TGTGCCTGGGATTCTGGGACAGGCCGCAATCAGCCCCAGCATTTT. Its translation is CAWDSGTGRNQPQHF. The chain couples TRBV30 to TRBJ1-5; 8 bases line up with TRBD1. Germline V gene data show CDR1 as GTSNPN and CDR2 as SVGIG (reference sequence). The CDR3 loop spans 15 amino acids. J was trimmed by 2 bases and V by 5 bases; bases with no gene match: 8.

The CDR3 region is CASSSLASGSFQETQYF. CDR3 nucleotide sequence: TGTGCCAGCAGTTCCCTAGCTAGCGGGAGTTTCCAAGAGACCCAGTACTTC. The chain carries TRBV27 and TRBJ2-5; 10 bases match TRBD2. This CDR3 is 17 amino acids long. Germline V lookup: CDR1 MNHEY, CDR2 SMNVEV (reference sequence). The V and J ends lost 4 bases and 1 base, in that order; junction bases with no gene match: 9.

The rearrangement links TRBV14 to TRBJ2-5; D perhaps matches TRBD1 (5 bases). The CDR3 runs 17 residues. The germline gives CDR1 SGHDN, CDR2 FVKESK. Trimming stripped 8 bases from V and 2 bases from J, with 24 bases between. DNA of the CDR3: TGTGCCAGCCCAGCCAAACACACTGGCAGGGATCAAGAGACCCAGTACTTC. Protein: CASPAKHTGRDQETQYF.

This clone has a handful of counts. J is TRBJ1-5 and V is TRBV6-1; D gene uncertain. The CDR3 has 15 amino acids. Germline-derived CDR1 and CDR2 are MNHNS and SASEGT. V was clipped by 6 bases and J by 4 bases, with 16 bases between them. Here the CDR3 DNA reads TGTGCCAGCAGGAGCGTGAACCTCTATAATCAGCCCCAGCATTTT. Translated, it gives CASRSVNLYNQPQHF.

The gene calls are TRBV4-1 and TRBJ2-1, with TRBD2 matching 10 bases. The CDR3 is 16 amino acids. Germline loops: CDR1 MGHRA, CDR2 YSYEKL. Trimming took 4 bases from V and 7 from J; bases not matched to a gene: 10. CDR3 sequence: CASSRDSSGRRNEQFF. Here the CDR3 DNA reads TGCGCCAGCAGCCGAGATTCTAGCGGGAGAAGGAATGAGCAGTTCTTC.

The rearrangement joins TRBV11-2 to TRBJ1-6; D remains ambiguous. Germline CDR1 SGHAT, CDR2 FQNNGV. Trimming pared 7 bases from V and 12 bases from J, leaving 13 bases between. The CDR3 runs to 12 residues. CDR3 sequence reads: CASNWQGGPLHF. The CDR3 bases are TGTGCCAGCAACTGGCAAGGAGGACCCCTCCACTTT.

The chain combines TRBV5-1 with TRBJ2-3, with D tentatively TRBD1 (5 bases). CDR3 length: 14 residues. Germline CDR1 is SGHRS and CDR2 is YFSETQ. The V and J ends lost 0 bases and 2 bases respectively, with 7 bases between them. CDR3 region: CASSLAGPTDTQYF. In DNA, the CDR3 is TGCGCCAGCAGCTTGGCAGGGCCCACAGATACGCAGTATTTT.

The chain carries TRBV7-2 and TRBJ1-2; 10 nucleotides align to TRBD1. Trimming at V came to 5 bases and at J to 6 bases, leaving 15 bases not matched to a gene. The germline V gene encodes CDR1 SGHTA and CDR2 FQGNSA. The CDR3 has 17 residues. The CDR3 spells CASSPRVLTTGGDGYTF. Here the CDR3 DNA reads TGTGCCAGCAGCCCCCGGGTTCTAACGACAGGGGGCGATGGCTACACCTTC.

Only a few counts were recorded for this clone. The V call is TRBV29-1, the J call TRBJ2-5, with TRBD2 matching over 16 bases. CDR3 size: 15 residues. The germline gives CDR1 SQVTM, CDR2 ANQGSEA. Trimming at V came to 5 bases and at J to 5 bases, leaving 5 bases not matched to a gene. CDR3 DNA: TGCAGCGTTTACGGGACTAGCGGGGGGGCGGAGACCCAGTACTTC. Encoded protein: CSVYGTSGGAETQYF.

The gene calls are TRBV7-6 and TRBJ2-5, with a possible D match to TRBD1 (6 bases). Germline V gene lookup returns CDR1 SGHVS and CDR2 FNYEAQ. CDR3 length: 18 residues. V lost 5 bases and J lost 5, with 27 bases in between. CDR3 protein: CASSLPGQGLNFGETQYF. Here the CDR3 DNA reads TGTGCCAGCAGCCTACCCGGGCAGGGGTTAAATTTTGGGGAGACCCAGTACTTC.

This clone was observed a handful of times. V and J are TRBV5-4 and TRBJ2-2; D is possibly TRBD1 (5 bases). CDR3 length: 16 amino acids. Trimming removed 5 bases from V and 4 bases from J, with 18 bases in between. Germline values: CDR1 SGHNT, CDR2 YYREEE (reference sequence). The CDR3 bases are TGTGCCAGCAGGGACGGACAAGGGCCGCTCACCGGGGAGCTGTTTTTT. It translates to CASRDGQGPLTGELFF.

The CDR3 bases are TGTGCCAGCTCTTCTTCGACAGGGATGGGTGAAAAACTGTTTTTT. Residues: CASSSSTGMGEKLFF. The V call is TRBV6-6, the J call TRBJ1-4; 7 bases are shared with TRBD1. Germline CDR1 reads MNHNY; CDR2 reads SVGAGI (reference sequence). The CDR3 consists of 15 residues. Unmatched junction bases numbered 13, after V lost 8 bases and J lost 7 bases.